This T cell receptor beta chain was found in a study of T cells in Graves' hyperthyroidism and ophthalmopathy. Ten or more counts support this clonotype. Researchers took RNA transcripts and amplified the TCR beta CDR3 regions from them. The HTBI set primed first-round TCR CDR3 RT-PCR. In TCRdb, the multiplex PCR reads were re-called with MiXCR into one record per CDR3 protein. The sample shows roughly 420,000 distinct CDR3 sequences, around a sixth of them seen only once. V was pared by 5 bases and J by 0 bases, with 5 bases of the junction left unmatched. Germline V gene data show CDR1 as MNHNS and CDR2 as SASEGT. The CDR3 is 15 residues long.

This rearrangement joins TRBV6-1 to TRBJ2-3; 7 bases are a match to TRBD1. The receptor comes from a woman aged 18-29 years with Graves' hyperthyroidism. Material for sequencing was blood. The CDR3 DNA reads as TGTGCCAGCAGTTACGGGACAGTTAGCACAGATACGCAGTATTTT. It encodes CASSYGTVSTDTQYF.